The entry below describes one T cell receptor (beta chain). What it binds is not known. This sample is drawn from a study of T cells after posttransplantation cyclophosphamide. Study-level findings and limits: Donor-recipient repertoire similarity was low at 1-2 months, rising over year one.

Method: immunoSEQ multiplex PCR; TCRdb's copy keeps in-frame clones and lacks some. This table holds about 43,000 clones, around 90% found once. Busulfan-fludarabine conditioning, marrow transplant, and cyclophosphamide on days +3 and +4 were administered. Germline loops: CDR1 MDHEN, CDR2 SYDVKM. Trimming cost V 1 base and J 6 bases, with 14 bases left between them. The CDR3 consists of 15 residues. This chain connects TRBV28 to TRBJ2-3; D is possibly TRBD1 (6 bases). The TCR comes from a male patient aged 55 to 69 who received an allogeneic stem cell transplant from a related donor and was CMV-positive. Some T cells may be graft donor cells. The input for sequencing was PBMCs, taken roughly 59 days after allogeneic stem cell transplant with posttransplant cyclophosphamide. CDR3 bases: TGTGCCAGCAGTTTATATACAGGGATCAGGGATACGCAGTATTTT. This encodes CASSLYTGIRDTQYF. Drawing the rest from reference TRBV28 and TRBJ2-3, the complete variable domain is DVKVTQSSRYLVKRTGEKVFLECVQDMDHENMFWYRQDPGLGLRLIYFSYDVKMKEKGDIPEGYSVSREKKERFSLILESASTNQTSMYLCASSLYTGIRDTQYFGPGTRLTVL.